The 14 T cell receptor beta chains below were found in one sample sequenced in a study of blood T cell repertoires in COVID-19. Method: immunoSEQ multiplex PCR; TCRdb's copy keeps in-frame clones and lacks some. The sample shows about 250,000 clones, 88% of them seen only once. Specimen: peripheral blood. Receptors were obtained from a woman aged 35 to 49 who had recovered from COVID-19.

The chain joins TRBV29-1 to TRBJ1-2; D uncertain. Germline CDR1 and CDR2: SQVTM and ANQGSEA. The CDR3 runs to 13 residues. Trimming stripped 6 bases from V and 0 bases from J, with 11 bases between. The CDR3 DNA reads TGCAGCGTGTCAGCGGAATCTAACTATGGCTACACCTTC. It encodes CSVSAESNYGYTF.

This chain uses TRBV9 with TRBJ1-4, with D maybe TRBD1 (6 bases). There are 17 residues in the CDR3. The germline CDR1 and CDR2 sequences are SGDLS and YYNGEE. Trimming stripped 4 bases from V and 8 bases from J, with 24 bases between. CDR3 protein: CASSPRGTGPLEEKLFF. Here the CDR3 DNA reads TGTGCCAGCAGCCCAAGGGGGACGGGTCCCTTGGAGGAAAAACTGTTTTTT. Filled out from reference TRBV9 and TRBJ1-4, the complete variable domain reads DSGVTQTPKHLITATGQRVTLRCSPRSGDLSVYWYQQSLDQGLQFLIQYYNGEERAKGNILERFSAQQFPDLHSELNLSSLELGDSALYFCASSPRGTGPLEEKLFFGSGTQLSVL.

The chain is built from TRBV28 and TRBJ1-1; D gene uncertain. Trimming shortened V by 6 bases and J by 5 bases, and 13 bases separated the two germline ends. The CDR3 has 13 residues. Germline values: CDR1 MDHEN, CDR2 SYDVKM. CDR3 nucleotides: TGTGCCAGCAGACTAGGCCGGGTGACTGAAGCTTTCTTT. It specifies CASRLGRVTEAFF.

The count of this clone is one. The V call is TRBV19, the J call TRBJ1-2; 9 bases line up with TRBD1. CDR1 is LNHDA and CDR2 is SQIVND in the germline V gene (reference sequence). Losses at the gene ends were 7 bases for V and 4 bases for J; bases not matched to a gene: 10. The CDR3 loop spans 15 amino acids. In nucleotides, the CDR3 is TGTGCCAGTACCAGACAGGGGGGTATTGGCTATGGCTACACCTTC. Translating it yields CASTRQGGIGYGYTF.

The V call is TRBV5-4, the J call TRBJ2-3; TRBD2 matches at 12 bases. V lost 4 bases, J lost 3 bases, and 12 bases stayed unmatched. The CDR3 length is 18 residues. Germline CDR1 is SGHNT and CDR2 is YYREEE (reference sequence). CDR3 protein: CASSPGLAGWGGTDTQYF. The CDR3 DNA is TGTGCCAGCAGCCCCGGACTAGCGGGATGGGGTGGAACAGATACGCAGTATTTT.

This chain connects TRBV5-6 to TRBJ1-5; D ambiguous. V dropped 1 base and J dropped 3 bases, with 8 bases sitting between them. Germline CDR1 and CDR2: SGHDT and YYEEEE. The length of the CDR3 is 14 residues. The chain's CDR3 is CASSLFGLNQPQHF. For the CDR3, the DNA is TGTGCCAGCAGCTTGTTTGGCCTCAATCAGCCCCAGCATTTT.

The rearrangement joins TRBV6-2 or TRBV6-3 to TRBJ2-7; D perhaps matches TRBD2 (5 bases). CDR1 is MNHEY, CDR2 SVGEGT, per germline. With 2 bases removed from V and 2 bases from J, the gap between germline ends came to 16 bases. The CDR3 spans 16 residues. The CDR3 bases are TGTGCCAGCAGTTACCCGAGAGGGAGTCTGCCCTACGAGCAGTACTTC. This sequence encodes CASSYPRGSLPYEQYF.

The chain couples TRBV2 to TRBJ2-2; no reliable D call. The ends were cut back, 4 bases at V and 2 bases at J, with 8 bases in the middle. This CDR3 spans 14 amino acids. The germline CDR1 and CDR2 sequences are SNHLY and FYNNEI. The DNA of the CDR3 is TGTGCCAGCAGTGGTTTCAGAAACACCGGGGAGCTGTTTTTT. Translated: CASSGFRNTGELFF.

The chain links TRBV6-2 or TRBV6-3 to TRBJ1-5; D is unclear. The CDR3 has 14 amino acids. Germline values: CDR1 MNHEY, CDR2 SVGEGT. V lost 2 bases to trimming and J lost 5 bases, with 10 bases between them. CDR3 protein: CASSYGRADQPQHF. The CDR3 nucleotides read TGTGCCAGCAGTTACGGGAGGGCCGATCAGCCCCAGCATTTT.

There are a few counts of this clone. The gene calls are TRBV5-4 and TRBJ1-3, with 7 bases aligning to TRBD1. Germline V gene data show CDR1 as SGHNT and CDR2 as YYREEE (reference sequence). V gave up 6 bases and J gave up 4 bases; unmatched junction bases: 7. CDR3 size: 14 residues. This CDR3 reads CASKPTGVGNTIYF. The CDR3 DNA reads TGTGCCAGCAAACCTACAGGGGTCGGAAACACCATATATTTT.

The rearrangement links TRBV24-1 to TRBJ2-5, with TRBD2 as a possible D gene (7 bases). From germline, CDR1 is KGHDR and CDR2 SFDVKD. There are 17 residues in the CDR3. V gave up 6 bases and J gave up 7 bases, with 26 bases separating them. The CDR3 spells CATSPDPRGQGGGTQYF. CDR3 DNA: TGTGCCACCAGTCCAGATCCCCGGGGGCAGGGAGGGGGGACCCAGTACTTC.

The chain is built from TRBV27 and TRBJ1-1; a possible D gene is TRBD1 (5 bases). The CDR3 is 15 amino acids. V dropped 3 bases and J dropped 1 base, with 12 bases sitting between them. CDR1 is MNHEY and CDR2 is SMNVEV in the germline V gene (reference sequence). The DNA of the CDR3 is TGTGCCAGCAGTTTTCATCGCCAGGGGAACACTGAAGCTTTCTTT. Protein product: CASSFHRQGNTEAFF.

This chain joins TRBV11-3 and TRBJ1-1; perhaps TRBD1 as D (5 bases). This CDR3 has 15 residues. CDR1 and CDR2 from the germline V gene are SGHNT and YENEEA. V was pared by 5 bases and J by 1 base, with 14 bases between. CDR3 in amino acids: CASSPRTRKNTEAFF. DNA of the CDR3: TGTGCCAGCAGCCCTCGGACAAGGAAGAACACTGAAGCTTTCTTT.

V is TRBV5-6 and J is TRBJ1-2, with D perhaps matching TRBD1 (5 bases). With 4 bases removed from V and 4 bases from J, the gap between germline ends came to 11 bases. The CDR3 has 13 amino acids. CDR1 is SGHDT, CDR2 YYEEEE, per germline. CDR3 DNA: TGTGCCAGCAGCGGCCAGGGTGGCTATGGCTACACCTTC. It encodes CASSGQGGYGYTF.